The TCR beta chain described here comes from a study of blood T cells in healthy people across ages. Alongside a J-beta primer mix, a sample-barcoded 5' primer served in a second PCR lasting roughly 7 to 11 cycles. TCRdb re-called the 5' RACE reads through MiXCR, storing one row per CDR3 protein. The repertoire includes about 620,000 distinct CDR3 sequences, 21% of them detected once, and approximately 3.6% sits in the top ten. Losses at the gene ends were 1 base for V and 1 base for J; bases not matched to a gene: 3. Germline V gene data show CDR1 as DFQATT and CDR2 as SNEGSKA (reference sequence). The CDR3 runs to 16 residues. This clonotype was counted only a few times.

The genes are TRBV20-1 and TRBJ2-3; 12 bases align to TRBD2. The receptor comes from a man between 65 and 85 years old in good health. Sequencing used blood. CDR3 nucleotide sequence: TGCAGTGCTAGAGGCGGGACTAGCGGGTGCACAGATACGCAGTATTTT. Its protein is CSARGGTSGCTDTQYF.